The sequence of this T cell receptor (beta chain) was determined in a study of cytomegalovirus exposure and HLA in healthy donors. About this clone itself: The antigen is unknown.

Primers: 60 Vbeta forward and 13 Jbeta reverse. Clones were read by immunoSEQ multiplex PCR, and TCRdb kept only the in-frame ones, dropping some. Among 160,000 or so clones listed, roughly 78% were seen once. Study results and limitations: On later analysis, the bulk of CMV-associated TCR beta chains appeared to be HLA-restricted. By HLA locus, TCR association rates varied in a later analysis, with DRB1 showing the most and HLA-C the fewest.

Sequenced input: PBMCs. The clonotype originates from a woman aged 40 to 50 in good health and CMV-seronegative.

CDR3 region: CASRRLAGASSYEQYF. The CDR3 DNA follows: TGTGCCAGCAGAAGGCTAGCGGGGGCGAGCTCCTACGAGCAGTACTTC. This chain joins TRBV5-5 and TRBJ2-7; TRBD2 agrees at 10 bases. This CDR3 spans 16 amino acids. The germline V gene encodes CDR1 SGHKS and CDR2 YYEKEE (reference sequence). With V trimmed by 5 bases and J by 0 bases, 8 bases remained unmatched.